The present T cell receptor beta chain was sequenced within a study of breast tumors, draining lymph nodes, adjacent tissues. TCRdb recomputed calls from the multiplex PCR reads with MiXCR, one row per CDR3 protein. The top ten clones hold approximately 3.5% of a sample with some 120,000 distinct CDR3 sequences, 15% to 20% of them seen once. Study-level results: Data only fit, rather than demonstrated, lymph node origin of most tumor T cells. Luminal-like breast cancer showed significantly greater tumor-nontumor repertoire similarity than basal-like breast cancer did. Compared with lymph nodes, tumors were less diverse; compared with nontumor tissue, more. Most tumor T cells seemingly derive from lymph node, then expand in tumor.

Axillary draining lymph nodes of breast cancer patients supplied the node samples. This clonotype has ten or more counts. The antigen remains undetermined. The CDR3 totals 17 residues. The V and J ends lost 1 base and 4 bases respectively, with 16 bases between them. Germline CDR1 LGHNA, CDR2 YNFKEQ. The clonotype originates from a female donor with breast cancer. Some clones in this sample may be carry-over from other donors' samples. The specimen was axillary lymph node tissue. The V gene is TRBV4-2, the J gene TRBJ2-2, with D tentatively TRBD1 (5 bases). The CDR3: CASSQGDSLGPTGELFF. The CDR3 coding sequence is TGTGCCAGCAGCCAAGGAGACAGTCTAGGTCCCACCGGGGAGCTGTTTTTT.